Given below is one TCR beta chain in context. CDR1 and CDR2 from the germline V gene are LNHNV and YYDKDF (reference sequence). The CDR3 length is 16 residues. The junction had 11 bases not matched to a gene; V was cut back by 7 bases and J by 5 bases. The sample belongs to a study of metastatic and nonmetastatic thyroid tumors. Nobody among the patients had been given any treatment before thyroid surgery. TCRdb re-called the PCR reads through MiXCR. This sample carries roughly 93,000 clones, over 9.5% of them seen once, and the ten largest clones take approximately 10%. The rearrangement links TRBV15 to TRBJ2-7, with TRBD2 matching over 13 bases. The source material was blood. This clonotype was obtained from a female donor with papillary thyroid cancer or a benign thyroid nodule (not recorded which). Some clones in this sample may be carry-over from other donors' samples. The CDR3 nucleotides are TGTGCCACCAACAGGGATACTAGCGGGAGGGACCACGAGCAGTACTTC. Translation: CATNRDTSGRDHEQYF.